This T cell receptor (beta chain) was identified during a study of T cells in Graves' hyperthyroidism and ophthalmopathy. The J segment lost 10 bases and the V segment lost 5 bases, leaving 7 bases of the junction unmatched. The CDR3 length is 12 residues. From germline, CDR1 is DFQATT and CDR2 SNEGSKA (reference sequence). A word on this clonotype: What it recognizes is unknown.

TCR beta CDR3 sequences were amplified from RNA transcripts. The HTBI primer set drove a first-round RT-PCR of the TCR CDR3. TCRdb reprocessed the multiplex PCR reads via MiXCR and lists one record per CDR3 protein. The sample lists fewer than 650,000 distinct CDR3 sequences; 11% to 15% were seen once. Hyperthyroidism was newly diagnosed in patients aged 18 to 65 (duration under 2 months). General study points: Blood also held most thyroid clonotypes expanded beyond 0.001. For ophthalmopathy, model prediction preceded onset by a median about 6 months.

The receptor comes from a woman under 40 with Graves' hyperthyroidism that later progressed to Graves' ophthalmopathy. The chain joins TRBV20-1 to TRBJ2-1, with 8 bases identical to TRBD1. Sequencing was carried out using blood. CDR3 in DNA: TGCAGTGCTCGGACGGGACAGGAAGAGCAGTTCTTC. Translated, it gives CSARTGQEEQFF.